Listed below are T cell receptor beta chains from one sample, sequenced in a study of shared clonotypes between healthy human individuals. TCRdb's table, derived via immunoSEQ multiplex PCR, lists solely in-frame clones and lacks some. The repertoire holds some 2,100,000 clones, with about 94% as singletons. Sequencing input: naive CD4+ T cells sorted from blood. These receptor sequences come from a man between 18 and 29 years old in good health. The CDR3 runs from the conserved cysteine through the conserved F or W. D genes are given only for firm matches. Size is omitted from some rows. Given values are once, few, many or a class for expanded clones.

cdr3_nt	cdr3_aa	v_call	j_call	d_call	clone_size
TGTGCCAGCACCCCACTTAGCGGCGGTCGGTACGAGCAGTACTTC	CASTPLSGGRYEQYF	TRBV28	TRBJ2-7	NA	once
TGTGCCAGCAGCCCTAGGGGGAGGGACGGGTACGAGCAGTACTTC	CASSPRGRDGYEQYF	TRBV11-2	TRBJ2-7	NA	NA
TGCGCCAGCAGCTCTAGACAGGGAATGAACACTGAAGCTTTCTTT	CASSSRQGMNTEAFF	TRBV5-1	TRBJ1-1	TRBD1	NA
TGTGCCATCAGTGAGGCAGATACTAGCACAGATACGCAGTATTTT	CAISEADTSTDTQYF	TRBV10-3	TRBJ2-3	NA	NA
TGTGCCTGGAGCAGGGGTTGGCGACTAGCGGCCCATGTATCCTCCTACAATGAGCAGTTCTTC	CAWSRGWRLAAHVSSYNEQFF	TRBV30	TRBJ2-1	TRBD2	NA
TGTGCCAGCAGCTTTCTCTCCGGGGACAGGGGGACAGATACGCAGTATTTT	CASSFLSGDRGTDTQYF	TRBV5-4	TRBJ2-3	TRBD1	NA
TGTGCCAGCAGTTTATGGCAGAGCTCCTACAATGAGCAGTTCTTC	CASSLWQSSYNEQFF	TRBV28	TRBJ2-1	NA	NA
TGTGCCAGCAGACCTACTGGCGGGGATACGCAGTATTTT	CASRPTGGDTQYF	TRBV5-4	TRBJ2-3	NA	NA
TGTGCAGTCATGGAGGGGGCGCTTGAAAAACTGTTTTTT	CAVMEGALEKLFF	TRBV30	TRBJ1-4	TRBD1	NA
TGTGCCAGCAGCTTTCCCCCGAGGGGTGAAAAACTGTTTTTT	CASSFPPRGEKLFF	TRBV11-2	TRBJ1-4	NA	NA
TGTGCCTGGACCGGGACAGGGGATTACGAGCAGTACTTC	CAWTGTGDYEQYF	TRBV30	TRBJ2-7	TRBD1	NA
TGTGCCAGCAGTTCCCCCGGCAGGATGGCTAATGAAAAACTGTTTTTT	CASSSPGRMANEKLFF	TRBV6-6	TRBJ1-4	NA	once
TGTGCCAGCAGCTTGGGTCAGAAACATGGAGGCGAGCAGTACTTC	CASSLGQKHGGEQYF	TRBV5-6	TRBJ2-7	NA	NA
TGTGCCAGCAGGGCGGGTCCCTACGAGCAGTACTTC	CASRAGPYEQYF	TRBV6-5	TRBJ2-7	NA	NA
TGTGCCAGCAGTTTTAGGCGCTTCCAAGAGACCCAGTACTTC	CASSFRRFQETQYF	TRBV28	TRBJ2-5	NA	NA
TGCAGCGTCGGGACGCTTACCTACGAGCAGTACTTC	CSVGTLTYEQYF	TRBV29-1	TRBJ2-7	NA	NA
TGTGCCAGCAGCTTAGGGGGACTAGAGGGTCGGGAGCAGTACTTC	CASSLGGLEGREQYF	TRBV7-2	TRBJ2-7	TRBD2	once
TGCAGCGGACGGGGGGCGGGCATTCAGTACTTC	CSGRGAGIQYF	TRBV29-1	TRBJ2-4	NA	NA
TGTGCCAGCGGAAGGGGCACAGGGTCCACGAGAACCCAGTACTTC	CASGRGTGSTRTQYF	TRBV6-5	TRBJ2-5	NA	NA
TGTGCCACCAGCAGAGATATGGGGGCTGGAAACACCATATATTTT	CATSRDMGAGNTIYF	TRBV15	TRBJ1-3	NA	NA
TGCGCCAGCAGGGACAGCGAACTAAATTATGGCTACACCTTC	CASRDSELNYGYTF	TRBV5-1	TRBJ1-2	NA	few
TGTGCCAGTGGCGACGGGACAGTTAGCAATCAGCCCCAGCATTTT	CASGDGTVSNQPQHF	TRBV19	TRBJ1-5	TRBD1	NA
TGTGCCAGCAGTGCCCCGCGGCGGCGGGAGATTTCCGGGGAGCTGTTTTTT	CASSAPRRREISGELFF	TRBV6-1	TRBJ2-2	TRBD2	once
TGTGCCAGCAGCTTAGGGACAGTCTACGAGCAGTACTTC	CASSLGTVYEQYF	TRBV7-6	TRBJ2-7	NA	NA
TGTGCCAGCAGGTCCACAGGGACCGAGGGCTACTTC	CASRSTGTEGYF	TRBV6-1	TRBJ2-7	NA	NA
TGCAGCGTTGAATGGGTGACAGGTTCTGGAAACACCATATATTTT	CSVEWVTGSGNTIYF	TRBV29-1	TRBJ1-3	NA	NA
TGTGCCAGCAGCTCTGGGGCCAACGTCCTGACTTTC	CASSSGANVLTF	TRBV2	TRBJ2-6	NA	NA
TGTGCCAGCAGTTTACGGGGACAGGGCGTTCGTGGGGCCAACGTCCTGACTTTC	CASSLRGQGVRGANVLTF	TRBV28	TRBJ2-6	TRBD1	NA